Below, 23 T cell receptor beta chains from the same sample are listed, as sequenced in a study of blood T cell repertoires in COVID-19. Assay: immunoSEQ multiplex PCR; the TCRdb copy retains only in-frame clones and omits some. The sample lists about 280,000 clones, around 89% seen once, with about 4% in the top ten. The sequenced sample consisted of PBMCs or T cells enriched from blood (not recorded which). These receptor sequences come from a woman in her twenties or thirties with acute COVID-19.

This clone was counted a few times. Written as DNA, the CDR3 is TGTGCCAGCAGTGAACAGGGACTAGTTGTCTCAGATACGCAGTATTTT. Protein product: CASSEQGLVVSDTQYF. This chain links TRBV6-1 with TRBJ2-3; 8 nucleotides align to TRBD2. CDR3 length: 16 amino acids. CDR1 MNHNS and CDR2 SASEGT come from the germline V gene. The trim removed 2 bases at V and 4 bases at J, leaving 8 bases unmatched.

V gene TRBV7-6 combines with J gene TRBJ2-6; 12 bases line up with TRBD2. V was clipped by 5 bases and J by 1 base; unmatched bases: 6. This CDR3 has 18 residues. Germline CDR1 reads SGHVS; CDR2 reads FNYEAQ. CDR3 sequence: CASSPLAGGPSGANVLTF. CDR3 nucleotide sequence: TGTGCCAGCAGCCCTCTAGCGGGAGGGCCGTCTGGGGCCAACGTCCTGACTTTC.

In this sample, this clone turned up a few times. The chain employs TRBV9 and TRBJ2-3; 10 nucleotides line up with TRBD2. The CDR3 loop spans 16 amino acids. Trimming took 4 bases from V and 3 from J; bases not matched to a gene: 8. Germline V gene data show CDR1 as SGDLS and CDR2 as YYNGEE. The CDR3 DNA is TGTGCCAGCAGCCCCCTAGCGGGAGAAGGGACAGATACGCAGTATTTT. It is translated as CASSPLAGEGTDTQYF.

V and J are TRBV5-5 and TRBJ1-5; TRBD1 agrees at 7 bases. The germline V gene encodes CDR1 SGHKS and CDR2 YYEKEE (reference sequence). The CDR3 covers 15 residues. V gave up 4 bases and J gave up 7 bases; unmatched junction bases: 11. The CDR3 reads CASSVGQLLRQPQHF. The CDR3 bases are TGTGCCAGCAGCGTGGGACAGCTCCTAAGGCAGCCCCAGCATTTT.

This clone was seen just once. The chain is built from TRBV27 and TRBJ1-6; no clear D gene. Between the trimmed V and J ends, which lost 2 bases and 10 bases, there was a span of 6 bases. Germline V CDR1 and CDR2: MNHEY, SMNVEV (reference sequence). The CDR3 contains 12 residues. The CDR3 coding sequence is TGTGCCAGCAGTTTACGTGGCTCACCCCTCCACTTT. This translates into CASSLRGSPLHF.

This rearrangement joins TRBV24-1 to TRBJ2-7; the match to TRBD2 covers 10 bases. Trimming took 2 bases from V and 9 from J; bases not matched to a gene: 3. The CDR3 loop spans 13 amino acids. Germline V gives CDR1 KGHDR, CDR2 SFDVKD. The CDR3 is CATSDSGLAAQYF. The CDR3 coding sequence is TGTGCCACCAGTGATTCTGGACTAGCGGCGCAGTACTTC.

This sequence joins TRBV2 and TRBJ2-2; D may be TRBD1 (6 bases). CDR3 length equals 15 residues. V was pared by 3 bases and J by 6 bases, with 14 bases between. Germline-derived CDR1 and CDR2 are SNHLY and FYNNEI. The CDR3 DNA reads TGTGCCAGCAGTGAGGTGACAGGCTCGGCCGGGGAGCTGTTTTTT. Amino acid sequence: CASSEVTGSAGELFF.

V and J are TRBV13 and TRBJ2-5, with a tentative D call TRBD1 (5 bases). This CDR3 spans 14 amino acids. Per germline, CDR1 PRHDT and CDR2 FYEKMQ (reference sequence). V was pared by 3 bases and J by 4 bases, with 12 bases between. The DNA for the CDR3 is TGTGCCAGCAGCTTCACTGTGGGGCGAGAGACCCAGTACTTC. It specifies CASSFTVGRETQYF. The entire variable domain, with the rest obtained from reference TRBV13 and TRBJ2-5, is as follows: AAGVIQSPRHLIKEKRETATLKCYPIPRHDTVYWYQQGPGQDPQFLISFYEKMQSDKGSIPDRFSAQQFSDYHSELNMSSLELGDSALYFCASSFTVGRETQYFGPGTRLLVL.

The chain couples TRBV28 to TRBJ1-2, with 7 nucleotides matching TRBD1. The CDR3 loop spans 16 amino acids. V shed 5 bases and J 4 bases; nucleotides not matched to a gene: 13. The germline gives CDR1 MDHEN, CDR2 SYDVKM. This CDR3 is CASSPNPPTGTYGYTF. As DNA, the CDR3 is TGTGCCAGCAGTCCAAACCCCCCGACAGGGACCTATGGCTACACCTTC.

The chain has TRBV28 and TRBJ1-3; D remains unclear. The ends were cut back, 3 bases at V and 2 bases at J, with 5 bases in the middle. Germline CDR1 reads MDHEN; CDR2 reads SYDVKM. This CDR3 has 13 amino acids. CDR3 amino acids: CASSFFPGNTIYF. Here the CDR3 DNA reads TGTGCCAGCAGTTTCTTCCCTGGAAACACCATATATTTT.

The chain links TRBV9 to TRBJ2-3; the match to TRBD2 covers 8 bases. After removal of 0 bases from V and 4 bases from J, the junction contained 10 bases not matched to a gene. This CDR3 has 17 residues. CDR1 and CDR2 from the germline V gene are SGDLS and YYNGEE. The CDR3: CASSVASGSALSDTQYF. CDR3 DNA sequence: TGTGCCAGCAGCGTAGCCAGCGGGAGCGCCCTTTCAGATACGCAGTATTTT.

The genes are TRBV11-2 and TRBJ2-7; possible D gene TRBD1, 5 bases. Trimming shortened V by 5 bases and J by 4 bases, and 9 bases separated the two germline ends. The CDR3 runs 12 residues. Germline values: CDR1 SGHAT, CDR2 FQNNGV. The chain's CDR3 is CASSIRGYEQYF. The CDR3, as DNA: TGTGCCAGCAGCATTAGGGGATACGAGCAGTACTTC.

The gene calls are TRBV4-1 and TRBJ1-1; D remains ambiguous. The length of the CDR3 is 15 residues. V was clipped by 5 bases and J by 4 bases, with 17 bases between them. Looked up from germline, CDR1 is MGHRA and CDR2 is YSYEKL. CDR3 coding DNA: TGCGCCAGCAGCTCCCCAGCGCGCTTTGGCACTGAAGCTTTCTTT. Its translation is CASSSPARFGTEAFF.

V gene TRBV19 combines with J gene TRBJ2-7, with D hard to call. The ends were cut back, 6 bases at V and 7 bases at J, with 22 bases in the middle. The CDR3 runs 15 residues. Germline assignment: CDR1 LNHDA and CDR2 SQIVND (reference sequence). CDR3 residues: CASSRVATATGEQYF. CDR3 bases: TGTGCCAGTAGCCGAGTGGCTACCGCAACCGGGGAGCAGTACTTC.

This clone was seen a handful of times. The rearrangement joins TRBV9 to TRBJ1-2, with 8 bases aligning to TRBD1. The CDR3 sequence is 15 residues long. Germline V CDR1 and CDR2: SGDLS, YYNGEE. Losses at the gene ends were 6 bases for V and 7 bases for J; bases not matched to a gene: 14. CDR3 DNA sequence: TGTGCCAGCATCATAACCCGGACAGGGAGAGGTGGCTACACCTTC. Translation: CASIITRTGRGGYTF.

J is TRBJ2-1 and V is TRBV19, with TRBD2 matching over 8 bases. The CDR3 runs 18 residues. CDR1 and CDR2 (germline): LNHDA, SQIVND (reference sequence). V lost 2 bases, J lost 0 bases, and 9 bases stayed unmatched. In DNA, the CDR3 is TGTGCCAGTAGTATACGTAGCGGGGCAATTAACTCCTACAATGAGCAGTTCTTC. It yields the protein CASSIRSGAINSYNEQFF.

In its sample, this clone was seen once. V usage is TRBV6-5 and J usage is TRBJ2-7; D ambiguous. CDR1 is MNHEY, CDR2 SVGAGI, per germline. There are 13 residues in the CDR3. The ends were cut back, 7 bases at V and 0 bases at J, with 10 bases in the middle. The CDR3 DNA follows: TGTGCCAGCATGAGCGATAGCTCCTACGAGCAGTACTTC. Residues: CASMSDSSYEQYF.

This clone was detected only once. The chain combines TRBV5-1 with TRBJ1-1; 7 bases are shared with TRBD1. The J segment lost 0 bases and the V segment lost 5 bases, leaving 13 bases of the junction unmatched. The germline V gene encodes CDR1 SGHRS and CDR2 YFSETQ. The CDR3 sequence is 17 residues long. CDR3 in amino acids: CASSHRTGVYMNTEAFF. CDR3 DNA: TGCGCCAGCAGTCATCGGACAGGAGTTTACATGAACACTGAAGCTTTCTTT.

J is TRBJ2-7 and V is TRBV4-1; 11 bases are a match to TRBD2. This CDR3 is built from 15 residues. Germline CDR1 and CDR2: MGHRA and YSYEKL. V lost 3 bases, J lost 3 bases, and 4 bases stayed unmatched. In DNA form, the CDR3 reads TGCGCCAGCAGCCACATAGCGGGAGGGATCTACGAGCAGTACTTC. Encoded protein: CASSHIAGGIYEQYF.

This chain links TRBV7-2 with TRBJ2-2; 9 bases align to TRBD1. The V and J ends lost 5 bases and 6 bases, in that order; junction bases with no gene match: 10. The CDR3 length is 16 residues. From germline, CDR1 is SGHTA and CDR2 FQGNSA. CDR3 in amino acids: CASSPTGGGVAGELFF. CDR3 sequence (DNA): TGTGCCAGCAGCCCGACAGGGGGAGGAGTGGCCGGGGAGCTGTTTTTT. The variable domain in full, with the rest retrieved from reference TRBV7-2 and TRBJ2-2, is GAGVSQSPSNKVTEKGKDVELRCDPISGHTALYWYRQSLGQGLEFLIYFQGNSAPDKSGLPSDRFSAERTGGSVSTLTIQRTQQEDSAVYLCASSPTGGGVAGELFFGEGSRLTVL.

The V call is TRBV27, the J call TRBJ1-4, with D unresolved. This CDR3 has 13 residues. V lost 3 bases, J lost 7 bases, and 9 bases lay in between. Germline lookup yields CDR1 MNHEY and CDR2 SMNVEV (reference sequence). The CDR3: CASSFPGGEKLFF. The CDR3 nucleotides read TGTGCCAGCAGTTTCCCAGGAGGTGAAAAACTGTTTTTT.

The V call is TRBV28, the J call TRBJ2-3; 9 nucleotides align to TRBD1. Germline V gene lookup returns CDR1 MDHEN and CDR2 SYDVKM. V shed 4 bases, J shed 4 bases, and the junction held 9 bases outside the gene matches. The CDR3 is 16 amino acids. The CDR3 bases are TGTGCCAGCAGTTCGAGACCGGGACAGGGTGCAGATACGCAGTATTTT. Translating gives CASSSRPGQGADTQYF.

The gene calls are TRBV15 and TRBJ2-1, with D maybe TRBD2 (7 bases). Deletions cut 5 bases from V and 9 bases from J, with 17 bases between. Germline V lookup: CDR1 LNHNV, CDR2 YYDKDF (reference sequence). The CDR3 contains 14 residues. The DNA of the CDR3 is TGTGCCACCAGCGCAACGCGGGGGCTGATTGAGCAGTTCTTC. It encodes CATSATRGLIEQFF.